Following are 30 T cell receptor beta chains from one sample sequenced in a study of monozygotic twins with inflammatory bowel disease. TCRdb reprocessed the 5' RACE reads and reports one entry per CDR3 protein, with no DNA. The sample data list roughly 150,000 distinct CDR3 sequences. The sequencing input was blood. These receptor sequences come from a human donor with ulcerative colitis or Crohn's disease, or a healthy co-twin of an affected twin (not recorded which).

This chain links TRBV7-2 with TRBJ2-3; TCRdb reports TRBD2, a call that lacks DNA to check it against. CDR1 is SGHTA and CDR2 is FQGNSA in the germline V gene. This CDR3 is 14 amino acids long. The CDR3 region is CASVPGTSVDTQYF.

The chain uses TRBV3-1 and TRBJ2-2. The CDR3 contains 17 residues. The V gene's germline CDR1 is LGHDT and CDR2 YNNKEL (reference sequence). CDR3 loop: CASSQDRTSLNTGELFF.

The chain recombines TRBV24-1 with TRBJ2-5; the D call of TRBD2 rests on TCRdb alone, since no DNA is present to check it. The CDR3 spans 14 residues. Per germline, CDR1 KGHDR and CDR2 SFDVKD. The CDR3 reads CATSDLTSGAAQYF.

The CDR3 sequence is CTSSLAPQAGQPQHF. J is TRBJ1-5 and V is TRBV4-1; the D call of TRBD1 rests on TCRdb alone, since no DNA is present to check it. Germline V gene lookup returns CDR1 MGHRA and CDR2 YSYEKL. This CDR3 has 15 residues.

This chain connects TRBV10-3 to TRBJ1-5; TCRdb outputs TRBD1, but without DNA this stays unchecked. There are 14 residues in the CDR3. The V gene's germline CDR1 is ENHRY and CDR2 SYGVKD. This chain's CDR3 is CAISEGQQVEPQHF.

The rearrangement joins TRBV12-3 or TRBV12-4 to TRBJ1-2; TCRdb's D gene call, TRBD1, goes unchecked for lack of DNA. This CDR3 has 12 amino acids. CDR3 region: CASTTGTHGYTF.

The rearrangement uses TRBV25-1 and TRBJ2-5; TCRdb's D call, TRBD2, is unchecked because there is no DNA. Germline V CDR1 and CDR2: MGHDK, SYGVNS. CDR3 length: 20 residues. The CDR3 sequence is CASSGYLTGTSGSYQETQYF.

This sequence joins TRBV19 and TRBJ1-4. This CDR3 has 15 amino acids. Germline V gives CDR1 LNHDA, CDR2 SQIVND (reference sequence). The chain's CDR3 is CASSLYGENHEKLFF.

This CDR3 reads CASSPGTFYGYTF. The chain joins TRBV27 to TRBJ1-2; lacking DNA, the TRBD1 call made by TCRdb goes unchecked. CDR1 is MNHEY and CDR2 is SMNVEV in the germline V gene (reference sequence). CDR3 length: 13 amino acids.

The chain employs TRBV10-2 and TRBJ2-7. CDR1 is WSHSY and CDR2 is SAAADI in the germline V gene. The CDR3 consists of 13 residues. CDR3 in amino acids: CASSEGKNYEQYF.

The chain links TRBV13 to TRBJ2-5; TCRdb picks TRBD1, but there is no DNA to check that call. This CDR3 is built from 17 residues. Germline V CDR1 and CDR2: PRHDT, FYEKMQ (reference sequence). CDR3 amino acids: CASSVTSGQGGQETQYF. Combining the CDR3 with reference TRBV13 and TRBJ2-5 gives the whole variable domain AAGVIQSPRHLIKEKRETATLKCYPIPRHDTVYWYQQGPGQDPQFLISFYEKMQSDKGSIPDRFSAQQFSDYHSELNMSSLELGDSALYFCASSVTSGQGGQETQYFGPGTRLLVL.

The chain uses TRBV29-1 and TRBJ2-7; no DNA is available, so the TRBD2 call from TCRdb remains unchecked. Germline V lookup: CDR1 SQVTM, CDR2 ANQGSEA. The CDR3 has 15 residues. The CDR3 sequence is CSVAHRLARPNEQYF.

The rearrangement uses TRBV7-8 and TRBJ2-7; the D call of TRBD1 rests on TCRdb alone, since no DNA is present to check it. The CDR3 spans 14 residues. Germline CDR1 and CDR2: SGHVS and FQNEAQ. The CDR3 sequence is CASSPRDNSYEQYF.

The V call is TRBV6-5, the J call TRBJ1-1. This CDR3 region has 11 residues. Germline V gene data show CDR1 as MNHEY and CDR2 as SVGAGI. CDR3 in amino acids: CASLRDTEAFF.

The genes are TRBV11-3 and TRBJ2-5. CDR3 length: 14 amino acids. Per the germline V gene, CDR1 is SGHNT and CDR2 is YENEEA. The CDR3 sequence: CASSLRSNQETQYF.

This chain links TRBV5-1 with TRBJ2-1. This CDR3 has 15 residues. The V gene's germline CDR1 is SGHRS and CDR2 YFSETQ. The CDR3: CASSLQEDSYNEQFF.

The chain uses TRBV27 and TRBJ2-7; TCRdb proposes TRBD1, but this gene call is untestable without DNA. Germline CDR1 MNHEY, CDR2 SMNVEV (reference sequence). This CDR3 is 15 amino acids long. CDR3 protein: CASSPPGQRPTMEYF.

This chain links TRBV11-2 with TRBJ1-3. This CDR3 has 14 residues. Per the germline V gene, CDR1 is SGHAT and CDR2 is FQNNGV. The CDR3 protein is CASSLAGAINTIYF.

V is TRBV20-1 and J is TRBJ2-5; the TCRdb call, TRBD1, lacks DNA for checking. Germline CDR1 reads DFQATT; CDR2 reads SNEGSKA (reference sequence). The CDR3 spans 13 residues. CDR3 region: CSANVGPKETQYF.

The rearrangement links TRBV20-1 to TRBJ2-2; TCRdb proposes TRBD2, but this gene call is untestable without DNA. CDR1 and CDR2 from the germline V gene are DFQATT and SNEGSKA (reference sequence). The CDR3 extends over 15 amino acids. The CDR3 sequence: CSAARGLALTGELFF.

V gene TRBV28 combines with J gene TRBJ2-3; TCRdb proposes TRBD2, but this gene call is untestable without DNA. This CDR3 has 15 residues. Germline V CDR1 and CDR2: MDHEN, SYDVKM. The CDR3 sequence: CASGSIGEGPDTQYF. Full variable domain (rest looked up from reference TRBV28 and TRBJ2-3): DVKVTQSSRYLVKRTGEKVFLECVQDMDHENMFWYRQDPGLGLRLIYFSYDVKMKEKGDIPEGYSVSREKKERFSLILESASTNQTSMYLCASGSIGEGPDTQYFGPGTRLTVL.

The chain is built from TRBV15 and TRBJ2-1; without DNA, the TCRdb call of TRBD2 cannot be checked. Germline V gene data show CDR1 as LNHNV and CDR2 as YYDKDF (reference sequence). This CDR3 has 16 residues. CDR3 sequence: CATSRDLSGPGYEQFF.

The chain combines TRBV7-3 with TRBJ2-7; TCRdb's D gene call, TRBD1, goes unchecked for lack of DNA. Germline lookup yields CDR1 SGHTA and CDR2 FQGTGA. This CDR3 is built from 14 residues. The CDR3 is CASSPKGGVYEQYF.

The chain uses TRBV25-1 and TRBJ2-1; the TCRdb call, TRBD2, lacks DNA for checking. CDR1 and CDR2 from the germline V gene are MGHDK and SYGVNS. The CDR3 consists of 14 residues. CDR3 protein: CASSLEGGNNEQFF.

J is TRBJ2-2 and V is TRBV6-1; as DNA is missing, the TRBD1 call by TCRdb cannot be tested. CDR3 length equals 16 residues. Germline V gene data show CDR1 as MNHNS and CDR2 as SASEGT. The CDR3 sequence is CASSGGQGSDTGELFF.

The rearrangement links TRBV6-2 or TRBV6-3 to TRBJ2-3; TCRdb lists TRBD2, though no DNA is available to test this call. The CDR3 extends over 15 amino acids. CDR1 is MNHEY, CDR2 SVGEGT, per germline. The CDR3 loop is CASSSHWREKDTQYF.

CDR3 amino acids: CASSVGQGAFSDTQYF. V usage is TRBV9 and J usage is TRBJ2-3; TCRdb calls TRBD1, which cannot be checked without DNA. The CDR3 has 16 amino acids. Germline V gene data show CDR1 as SGDLS and CDR2 as YYNGEE.

This sequence joins TRBV18 and TRBJ2-7; TCRdb gives TRBD2 as the D gene, but with no DNA this cannot be confirmed. CDR1 is KGHSH and CDR2 is LQKENI in the germline V gene. This CDR3 is built from 16 residues. Here the CDR3 reads CASSRGTSGSSYEQYF.

The J gene is TRBJ1-5, the V gene TRBV6-1; TCRdb's D gene call, TRBD1, goes unchecked for lack of DNA. Looked up from germline, CDR1 is MNHNS and CDR2 is SASEGT. CDR3 length equals 15 residues. CDR3 protein: CASSAGGSSNQPQHF.

This sequence joins TRBV7-3 and TRBJ1-5. The CDR3 is made up of 13 amino acids. Germline CDR1 SGHTA, CDR2 FQGTGA. The CDR3: CASSLDLDQPQHF.